This TCR beta chain was sequenced for a study of T cell responses to AZD1222 COVID-19 vaccine. On this clone itself: Antigen unknown.

Repertoires were generated with immunoSEQ multiplex PCR, while TCRdb's copy carries only in-frame clones and drops some. This table has about 99,000 clones, about 90% appearing once. Looked up from germline, CDR1 is SGHDN and CDR2 is FVKESK. Trimming cost V 1 base and J 2 bases, with 14 bases left between them. The CDR3 has 16 amino acids. Study-level points and caveats: As reported, nearly half of all spike-specific TCRs target variant regions that are unmutated. Spike-specific TCR breadth and depth went up after people got two AZD1222 doses.

V usage is TRBV14 and J usage is TRBJ1-2; D not resolved. The TCR originated in an adult in good health. The specimen was peripheral blood, collected on day 0 of AZD1222 vaccination. The CDR3 nucleotides read TGTGCCAGCAGCCAAGCTCTCGGGCGGCTCAACTATGGCTACACCTTC. This translates into CASSQALGRLNYGYTF.